One T cell receptor (beta chain) is described in this entry. The antigen is undetermined. This record comes from a study of shared clonotypes between healthy human individuals. Findings and caveats of the study: Non-shared clonotypes were found to have lower generation probabilities than the clonotypes that were shared by all four of the sorted-subset donors.

Clones were sequenced by immunoSEQ multiplex PCR, and TCRdb holds only the in-frame ones, with some missing. The sample includes around 510,000 clones, approximately 95% of them seen just once. Sequenced input: naive CD4+ T cells sorted from blood. The subset is: CD45RA+ positively selected. This TCR was recovered from a woman in her thirties in good health.

The CDR3, as DNA: TGTGCCAGCAGTATCGACAGGGGACACATGAACACTGAAGCTTTCTTT. As protein: CASSIDRGHMNTEAFF. The chain employs TRBV28 and TRBJ1-1; 8 bases match TRBD1. The CDR3 is 16 amino acids. The V and J ends lost 5 bases and 0 bases, in that order; junction bases with no gene match: 8. Germline V CDR1 and CDR2: MDHEN, SYDVKM.